This TCR beta chain was profiled in a study of OX40 agonist ivuxolimab in advanced cancers. Findings and caveats of the study: Normalized T-cell clonal expansion was also low in some nonresponders.

As concerns this clone: Its matching antigen is unknown.

The V and J ends lost 6 bases and 0 bases respectively, with 12 bases between them. The CDR3 runs to 16 residues. Germline V gene data show CDR1 as MDHEN and CDR2 as SYDVKM. TCRdb keeps only in-frame clones here, not all; method: immunoSEQ multiplex PCR. The table shows 130,000 or so clones, with 90% occurring only once. The clonotype originates from an adult with an advanced solid tumor such as melanoma, head and neck, liver or kidney cancer. The rearrangement uses TRBV28 and TRBJ2-6; D perhaps matches TRBD2 (5 bases). The material sequenced was CD4+ or CD8+ T cells sorted from blood, taken in a trial of the OX40 agonist ivuxolimab. The CDR3 here is CASRLGLISGANVLTF. CDR3 coding DNA: TGTGCCAGCAGATTAGGACTCATCTCTGGGGCCAACGTCCTGACTTTC.